What follows are 27 T cell receptor beta chains derived from one specimen sequenced in a study of T-cell memory formation after mild COVID-19. TCRdb fed the 5' RACE reads into MiXCR, producing one record per CDR3 protein. Of under 250,000 distinct CDR3 sequences listed, 15% to 17% are singletons. Sequences were obtained from PBMCs or a T cell subset sorted from them (not recorded which). These receptors came from an adult woman who had mild COVID-19 (a few samples of this study predate the infection). Cell type and time point are not known.

This chain connects TRBV30 to TRBJ1-2; perhaps TRBD1 as D (6 bases). CDR3 length: 14 residues. CDR1 and CDR2 from the germline V gene are GTSNPN and SVGIG (reference sequence). The germline V and J ends were trimmed by 0 bases and 6 bases, with 14 bases remaining between them. Here the CDR3 reads CAWSVLGGRNGYTF. The CDR3 bases are TGTGCCTGGAGTGTACTGGGGGGCCGGAATGGCTACACCTTC. The variable domain in full, with the rest retrieved from reference TRBV30 and TRBJ1-2, is SQTIHQWPATLVQPVGSPLSLECTVEGTSNPNLYWYRQAAGRGLQLLFYSVGIGQISSEVPQNLSASRPQDRQFILSSKKLLLSDSGFYLCAWSVLGGRNGYTFGSGTRLTVV.

This clonotype was seen only a few times. The chain links TRBV7-3 to TRBJ1-1; TRBD1 is a possible D gene (5 bases). V lost 5 bases to trimming and J lost 5 bases, with 12 bases between them. The CDR3 is 13 residues long. The germline V gene has CDR1 SGHTA and CDR2 FQGTGA. The CDR3 nucleotides read TGTGCCAGCAGCCCAGGGAGTTGGACTGAAGCTTTCTTT. It is translated as CASSPGSWTEAFF.

This clonotype was found many times. The chain couples TRBV6-2 or TRBV6-3 to TRBJ2-7; TRBD2 aligns across 14 bases. The CDR3 runs 13 residues. Germline CDR1 is MNHEY and CDR2 is SVGEGT. V shed 5 bases, J shed 10 bases, and the junction held 4 bases outside the gene matches. In DNA, the CDR3 is TGTGCCAGCAGTACCGGGACTAGCGGGAGACAGTACTTC. This encodes CASSTGTSGRQYF.

This clonotype was seen once. The chain combines TRBV5-1 with TRBJ2-7; D ambiguous. This CDR3 is built from 14 residues. V was cut by 1 base and J by 0 bases, with 8 bases left in between. Germline V gives CDR1 SGHRS, CDR2 YFSETQ. CDR3 amino acids: CASSLPDGSYEQYF. CDR3 DNA sequence: TGCGCCAGCAGCTTGCCGGACGGCTCCTACGAGCAGTACTTC.

The sample holds a few counts of this clonotype. This sequence joins TRBV29-1 and TRBJ2-7; 11 bases are a match to TRBD1. Germline V gives CDR1 SQVTM, CDR2 ANQGSEA. The CDR3 runs 13 residues. J was trimmed by 2 bases and V by 7 bases; bases with no gene match: 4. In DNA, the CDR3 is TGCAGCGGAGGACAGGGGGCACCCTACGAGCAGTACTTC. Encoded protein: CSGGQGAPYEQYF.

This rearrangement joins TRBV6-1 to TRBJ1-5; D not resolved. Germline lookup yields CDR1 MNHNS and CDR2 SASEGT. The CDR3 length is 13 residues. V lost 2 bases and J lost 11, with 13 bases in between. The CDR3 spells CASSEILGQSQHF. The CDR3, as DNA: TGTGCCAGCAGTGAAATTCTAGGCCAGTCCCAGCATTTT.

The chain uses TRBV3-1 and TRBJ1-6; 9 bases map to TRBD1. Germline-derived CDR1 and CDR2 are LGHDT and YNNKEL (reference sequence). J was trimmed by 9 bases and V by 5 bases; bases with no gene match: 11. This CDR3 region has 16 residues. CDR3 loop: CASSLRTGDPGSPLHF. The CDR3 DNA reads TGTGCCAGCAGCTTACGGACAGGGGATCCAGGTTCACCCCTCCACTTT. Full variable domain (remainder filled in from reference TRBV3-1 and TRBJ1-6): DTAVSQTPKYLVTQMGNDKSIKCEQNLGHDTMYWYKQDSKKFLKIMFSYNNKELIINETVPNRFSPKSPDKAHLNLHINSLELGDSAVYFCASSLRTGDPGSPLHFGNGTRLTVT.

The chain combines TRBV12-3 or TRBV12-4 with TRBJ1-4; D not certain. The germline V and J ends were trimmed by 6 bases and 0 bases, with 5 bases remaining between them. CDR3 length: 13 amino acids. The CDR3 is CASRGTTNEKLFF. The DNA of the CDR3 is TGTGCCAGCAGGGGAACAACTAATGAAAAACTGTTTTTT.

The chain carries TRBV18 and TRBJ2-1; D is unresolved. CDR3 size: 14 residues. The ends were cut back, 3 bases at V and 4 bases at J, with 10 bases in the middle. From germline, CDR1 is KGHSH and CDR2 LQKENI. The CDR3 DNA is TGTGCCAGCTCACCTACGGCGCTGTACAATGAGCAGTTCTTC. It yields the protein CASSPTALYNEQFF.

The J gene is TRBJ1-1, the V gene TRBV12-3 or TRBV12-4; D uncertain. The CDR3 covers 14 residues. Trimming shortened V by 3 bases and J by 1 base, and 9 bases separated the two germline ends. Here the CDR3 reads CASSFRQWNTEAFF. In nucleotides, the CDR3 is TGTGCCAGCAGTTTCCGGCAGTGGAACACTGAAGCTTTCTTT.

This clonotype was detected many times. This chain joins TRBV5-1 and TRBJ2-5; TRBD2 is a possible D gene (5 bases). Per germline, CDR1 SGHRS and CDR2 YFSETQ. This CDR3 region has 13 residues. V gave up 7 bases and J gave up 0 bases, with 10 bases separating them. The CDR3 DNA is TGCGCCAGCGGAAGGGAGTACCAAGAGACCCAGTACTTC. Amino acids: CASGREYQETQYF.

The sample holds a few counts of this clonotype. This CDR3 is missing its conserved last phenylalanine or tryptophan, likely due to a read error. The DNA is left out, because the CDR3 cannot be placed on it with certainty; the CDR3 is given as TCRdb lists it. The chain recombines TRBV18 with TRBJ1-2; TRBD1, the table's D call, lacks a check against the DNA. Both ends counted, the CDR3 spans 13 residues. Per the germline V gene, CDR1 is KGHSH and CDR2 is LQKENI. This chain's CDR3 is CASSPPLRGRKAL.

This clonotype was counted a few times. V usage is TRBV19 and J usage is TRBJ2-1; maybe TRBD1 (6 bases). Germline CDR1 is LNHDA and CDR2 is SQIVND (reference sequence). The CDR3 extends over 13 amino acids. The germline V and J ends were trimmed by 4 bases and 6 bases, with 10 bases remaining between them. In DNA form, the CDR3 reads TGTGCCAGTAGTACCCCCAGGGGCAATGAGCAGTTCTTC. Protein product: CASSTPRGNEQFF. Full variable domain (outside the CDR3, taken from reference TRBV19 and TRBJ2-1): DGGITQSPKYLFRKEGQNVTLSCEQNLNHDAMYWYRQDPGQGLRLIYYSQIVNDFQKGDIAEGYSVSREKKESFPLTVTSAQKNPTAFYLCASSTPRGNEQFFGPGTRLTVL.

The V gene is TRBV20-1, the J gene TRBJ2-3; 8 bases line up with TRBD1. Germline loops: CDR1 DFQATT, CDR2 SNEGSKA (reference sequence). The CDR3 spans 15 residues. The ends lost 0 bases at V and 2 bases at J; junction bases unmatched: 4. The CDR3 spells CSARDAGGTTDTQYF. Written as DNA, the CDR3 is TGCAGTGCTAGAGATGCAGGGGGCACCACAGATACGCAGTATTTT.

CDR3 residues: CASSLSESGSTYEQYF. CDR3 nucleotide sequence: TGTGCCAGCAGCTTATCTGAAAGCGGGAGTACCTACGAGCAGTACTTC. V is TRBV7-3 and J is TRBJ2-7; TRBD2 aligns across 8 bases. The CDR3 loop spans 16 amino acids. The germline V gene has CDR1 SGHTA and CDR2 FQGTGA. Unmatched junction bases numbered 8, after V lost 2 bases and J lost 2 bases.

This clonotype occurred a few times. The chain recombines TRBV3-1 with TRBJ2-7; 9 bases map to TRBD1. V lost 5 bases to trimming and J lost 2 bases; unmatched junction nucleotides: 7. There are 15 residues in the CDR3. The germline gives CDR1 LGHDT, CDR2 YNNKEL (reference sequence). The CDR3 region is CASSSRDRVTYEQYF. DNA of the CDR3: TGTGCCAGCAGCAGCCGGGACAGGGTAACCTACGAGCAGTACTTC.

In DNA, the CDR3 is TGTGCCAGCAGTTACTCACGGGGGGCTAGCTCCTACGAGCAGTACTTC. The encoded protein is CASSYSRGASSYEQYF. This rearrangement joins TRBV6-5 to TRBJ2-7; D is possibly TRBD2 (7 bases). The germline V gene encodes CDR1 MNHEY and CDR2 SVGAGI. Trimming removed 0 bases at V and 0 bases at J, with 12 bases between. The CDR3 is made up of 16 amino acids.

The chain has TRBV3-1 and TRBJ2-3; 16 nucleotides match TRBD2. The length of the CDR3 is 18 residues. CDR1 is LGHDT and CDR2 is YNNKEL in the germline V gene (reference sequence). The junction had 12 bases not matched to a gene; V was cut back by 4 bases and J by 8 bases. The CDR3 region has the DNA TGTGCCAGCAGCCCCGGGGGACTAGCGGGAGGGCCCTTTGTTACGCAGTATTTT. Translated: CASSPGGLAGGPFVTQYF.

This chain links TRBV12-3 or TRBV12-4 with TRBJ2-7; maybe TRBD1 (7 bases). The CDR3 spans 14 residues. The V end was cut by 5 bases, the J end by 3 bases, with 14 bases between. CDR3 protein: CASSPGGRDYEQYF. CDR3 in DNA: TGTGCCAGCAGTCCAGGGGGGCGGGACTACGAGCAGTACTTC.

The chain links TRBV7-9 to TRBJ2-2; the D is unclear. The CDR3 is 14 residues long. Germline assignment: CDR1 SEHNR and CDR2 FQNEAQ (reference sequence). The V end was cut by 1 base, the J end by 7 bases, with 10 bases between. CDR3 sequence: CASSLGVFGGELFF. For the CDR3, the DNA is TGTGCCAGCAGCTTAGGCGTCTTCGGCGGGGAGCTGTTTTTT.

The genes are TRBV7-9 and TRBJ1-2; D perhaps matches TRBD1 (5 bases). Germline V gene sequence: CDR1 SEHNR, CDR2 FQNEAQ (reference sequence). Between the trimmed V and J ends, which lost 4 bases and 11 bases, there was a span of 17 bases. The CDR3 sequence is 13 residues long. The CDR3 nucleotides are TGTGCCAGCAGCTCCTCGGGGGGAGTCTGGTACACCTTC. Translating gives CASSSSGGVWYTF.

In regard to this clonotype: A single base separates this from a much larger clone, so it may be a read error. This sequence joins TRBV6-6 and TRBJ1-6; 8 bases line up with TRBD1. The V gene's germline CDR1 is MNHNY and CDR2 SVGAGI (reference sequence). This CDR3 has 15 amino acids. The DNA for the CDR3 is TGTGCCAGCAGCCCCCAGGGACAGGCTAATTCACCCATCCACTTT. It is translated as CASSPQGQANSPIHF.

The chain couples TRBV25-1 to TRBJ2-7; possibly TRBD1 for D (5 bases). The V end lost 4 bases, the J end lost 6 bases, and 7 bases lay between the germline ends. This CDR3 has 11 amino acids. The V gene's germline CDR1 is MGHDK and CDR2 SYGVNS. The CDR3 spells CASSARAEQYF. In DNA form, the CDR3 reads TGTGCCAGCAGTGCCAGGGCCGAGCAGTACTTC.

V is TRBV12-3 or TRBV12-4 and J is TRBJ2-3; 12 bases fit TRBD2. With 3 bases clipped from V and 2 bases from J, the junction kept 21 bases outside the gene matches. The CDR3 totals 22 residues. The CDR3 DNA follows: TGTGCCAGCAGTTTGAGGCGGTGGGCACTAGCGGGGGGCTACGACTTCACAGATACGCAGTATTTT. The encoded protein is CASSLRRWALAGGYDFTDTQYF.

The J gene is TRBJ2-7, the V gene TRBV9, with D uncertain. Trimming took off 4 bases at V and 0 bases at J, with 20 bases between the two ends. There are 17 residues in the CDR3. Per the germline V gene, CDR1 is SGDLS and CDR2 is YYNGEE. The CDR3 DNA reads as TGTGCCAGCAGCCCTCGCGGTGGCGGTGCGAGCTCCTACGAGCAGTACTTC. Translating it yields CASSPRGGGASSYEQYF. The whole variable domain, remainder taken from reference TRBV9 and TRBJ2-7, is DSGVTQTPKHLITATGQRVTLRCSPRSGDLSVYWYQQSLDQGLQFLIQYYNGEERAKGNILERFSAQQFPDLHSELNLSSLELGDSALYFCASSPRGGGASSYEQYFGPGTRLTVT.

This clonotype was seen more than once but under ten times. The chain is built from TRBV5-8 and TRBJ1-2; D call uncertain. Trimming left V 9 bases short and J 1 base short, with 10 bases between. The CDR3 is made up of 12 amino acids. CDR1 and CDR2 (germline): SGHTS, YDEGEE. The DNA of the CDR3 is TGTGCCACAACCCGTATTAACTATGGCTACACCTTC. Encoded protein: CATTRINYGYTF. The full variable domain, its missing parts supplied by reference TRBV5-8 and TRBJ1-2, is EAGVTQSPTHLIKTRGQQATLRCSPISGHTSVYWYQQALGLGLQFLLWYDEGEERNRGNFPPRFSGRQFPNYSSELNVNALELEDSALYLCATTRINYGYTFGSGTRLTVV.

This clonotype was observed a few times. This chain joins TRBV4-2 and TRBJ1-4, with D unclear. V gave up 0 bases and J gave up 7 bases, with 9 bases separating them. This CDR3 comprises 14 residues. CDR1 and CDR2 (germline): LGHNA, YNFKEQ. The CDR3 nucleotides are TGTGCCAGCAGCCAAGAAGGGAAAGGTGAAAAACTGTTTTTT. Translated, it gives CASSQEGKGEKLFF.